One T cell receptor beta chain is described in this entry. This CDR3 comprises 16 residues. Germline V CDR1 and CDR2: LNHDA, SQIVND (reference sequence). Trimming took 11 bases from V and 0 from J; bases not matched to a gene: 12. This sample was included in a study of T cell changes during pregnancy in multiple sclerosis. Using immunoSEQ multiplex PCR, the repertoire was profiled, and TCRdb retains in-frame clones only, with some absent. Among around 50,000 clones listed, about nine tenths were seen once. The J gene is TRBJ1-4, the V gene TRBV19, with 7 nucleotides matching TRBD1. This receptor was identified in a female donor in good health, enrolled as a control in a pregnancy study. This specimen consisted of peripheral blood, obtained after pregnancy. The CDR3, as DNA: TGTGCCGCCTCAAGGGACAGAAGCGCAACTAATGAAAAACTGTTTTTT. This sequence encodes CAASRDRSATNEKLFF.